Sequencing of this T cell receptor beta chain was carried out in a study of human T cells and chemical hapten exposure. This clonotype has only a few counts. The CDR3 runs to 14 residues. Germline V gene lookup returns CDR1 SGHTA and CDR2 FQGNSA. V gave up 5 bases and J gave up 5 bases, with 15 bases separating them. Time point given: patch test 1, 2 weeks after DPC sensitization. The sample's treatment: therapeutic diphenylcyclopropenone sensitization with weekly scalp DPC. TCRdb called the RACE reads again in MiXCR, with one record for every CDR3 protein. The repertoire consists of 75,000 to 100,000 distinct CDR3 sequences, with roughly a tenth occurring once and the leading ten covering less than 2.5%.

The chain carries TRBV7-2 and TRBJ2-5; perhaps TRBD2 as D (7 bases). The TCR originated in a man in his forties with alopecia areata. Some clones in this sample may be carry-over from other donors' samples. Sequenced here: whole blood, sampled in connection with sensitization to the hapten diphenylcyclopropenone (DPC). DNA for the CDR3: TGTGCCAGCAGCCGGGGAGGGGGGGACGAGACCCAGTACTTC. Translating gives CASSRGGGDETQYF.